Listed here are 28 T cell receptor beta chains from one sample, sequenced in a study of vaccination and CD4 T cells after COVID-19. At the Johns Hopkins FTIC core, DNA taken from cultured CD4+ T cells was sequenced by way of the Oncomine TCR Beta short-read assay. TCRdb used MiXCR to reprocess the PCR reads, holding one entry per CDR3 protein. The sample carries about 15,000 distinct CDR3 sequences, 40% to 60% recorded once. No antigens are known for them. Treatment defined: roughly 11-day PBMC culture with coronavirus spike peptide pools or control peptides (ViraFEST assay). The sample consisted of CD4+ T cells from blood, cultured in vitro, taken before SARS-CoV-2 vaccination. These receptors were taken from a human donor who had recovered from COVID-19.

This sequence joins TRBV24-1 and TRBJ2-1; 7 bases fit TRBD2. The CDR3 contains 16 residues. Germline V CDR1 and CDR2: KGHDR, SFDVKD. Trimming cost V 2 bases and J 4 bases; bases outside gene matches: 7. The CDR3 sequence: CATSDYRGEGYNEQFF. CDR3 nucleotide sequence: TGTGCCACCAGTGATTACCGTGGGGAGGGTTACAATGAGCAGTTCTTC.

The chain uses TRBV6-5 and TRBJ2-6; no reliable D call. The CDR3 is made up of 14 amino acids. Trimming shortened V by 0 bases and J by 3 bases, and 3 bases separated the two germline ends. Per the germline V gene, CDR1 is MNHEY and CDR2 is SVGAGI. The CDR3 here is CASSYSIGANVLTF. The CDR3 DNA sequence: TGTGCCAGCAGTTACTCGATTGGGGCCAACGTCCTGACTTTC.

The chain has TRBV11-2 and TRBJ1-1; D unresolved. CDR1 is SGHAT, CDR2 FQNNGV, per germline. This CDR3 region has 14 residues. V was cut by 5 bases and J by 7 bases, with 17 bases left in between. The CDR3 is CASSPGSWRDEAFF. In DNA, the CDR3 is TGTGCCAGCAGCCCCGGTTCGTGGCGGGATGAAGCTTTCTTT.

This clonotype occurred once. CDR3 in amino acids: CASRRQGAMDTQYF. Written as DNA, the CDR3 is TGCGCCAGCAGACGACAGGGGGCGATGGATACGCAGTATTTT. The chain is built from TRBV4-1 and TRBJ2-3; 10 nucleotides line up with TRBD1. V was clipped by 6 bases and J by 6 bases; unmatched bases: 6. The CDR3 is made up of 14 amino acids. The germline CDR1 and CDR2 sequences are MGHRA and YSYEKL.

This clonotype was counted between two and nine times. The chain couples TRBV10-3 to TRBJ2-3; unclear D gene. This CDR3 is built from 15 residues. The germline V gene has CDR1 ENHRY and CDR2 SYGVKD. V dropped 10 bases and J dropped 4 bases, with 21 bases sitting between them. In DNA, the CDR3 is TGTGCCACATCCTCTCCCAGTATAACGGCAGATACGCAGTATTTT. Translation gives CATSSPSITADTQYF.

This clonotype was seen a few times. The genes are TRBV20-1 and TRBJ2-1; TRBD2 agrees at 7 bases. Germline V gene data show CDR1 as DFQATT and CDR2 as SNEGSKA (reference sequence). The J segment lost 9 bases and the V segment lost 2 bases, leaving 7 bases of the junction unmatched. The CDR3 loop spans 13 amino acids. CDR3 loop: CSARSGAKIEQFF. DNA of the CDR3: TGCAGTGCTAGAAGCGGGGCAAAGATTGAGCAGTTCTTC.

This rearrangement joins TRBV18 to TRBJ2-1; TRBD2 matches at 13 bases. The CDR3 spans 18 residues. V lost 0 bases and J lost 5; bases outside the gene matches: 7. Germline V lookup: CDR1 KGHSH, CDR2 LQKENI. The CDR3 here is CASSPPTSGRARHNEQFF. CDR3 bases: TGTGCCAGCTCACCACCAACTAGCGGGAGGGCGCGCCACAATGAGCAGTTCTTC.

CDR3 in amino acids: CASSEANYEQYF. DNA of the CDR3: TGTGCCAGCAGTGAAGCTAACTACGAGCAGTACTTC. The chain recombines TRBV6-1 with TRBJ2-7; D is unclear. The CDR3 is 12 residues long. Germline V gives CDR1 MNHNS, CDR2 SASEGT. Trimming cost V 0 bases and J 3 bases, with 3 bases left between them.

This chain connects TRBV19 to TRBJ2-7; D is unresolved. V was shortened by 5 bases and J by 6 bases, with 11 bases between the two germline ends. The CDR3 runs to 12 residues. Germline values: CDR1 LNHDA, CDR2 SQIVND (reference sequence). CDR3 nucleotide sequence: TGTGCCAGTAGTGGGTTGCGGTCCGAGCAGTACTTC. It specifies CASSGLRSEQYF.

This clonotype was counted a single time. The CDR3 protein is CASSEGETQYF. CDR3 nucleotide sequence: TGTGCCAGCAGTGAAGGGGAGACCCAGTACTTC. This chain uses TRBV2 with TRBJ2-5; D call uncertain. The CDR3 is 11 amino acids. Germline lookup yields CDR1 SNHLY and CDR2 FYNNEI. Trimming cost V 1 base and J 5 bases, with 2 bases left between them.

The J gene is TRBJ1-6, the V gene TRBV7-2; D not resolved. Deletions cut 1 base from V and 7 bases from J, with 20 bases between. The germline V gene has CDR1 SGHTA and CDR2 FQGNSA. This CDR3 comprises 18 residues. The CDR3 region is CASSLVGGMIAQNSPLHF. The CDR3 bases are TGTGCCAGCAGCTTAGTCGGTGGGATGATAGCACAGAATTCACCCCTCCACTTT.

The chain links TRBV20-1 to TRBJ1-3; D may be TRBD1 (6 bases). Germline CDR1 and CDR2: DFQATT and SNEGSKA (reference sequence). The CDR3 loop spans 15 amino acids. Trimming removed 1 base at V and 0 bases at J, with 10 bases between. CDR3 nucleotide sequence: TGCAGTGCTAGAGCTGGGGGCGTCTCTGGAAACACCATATATTTT. Its translation: CSARAGGVSGNTIYF.

CDR3 loop: CAWSVRVQTGEAFF. The CDR3 DNA follows: TGTGCCTGGAGTGTTCGGGTACAAACGGGTGAAGCTTTCTTT. The chain couples TRBV30 to TRBJ1-1, with no clear D. Germline CDR1 reads GTSNPN; CDR2 reads SVGIG (reference sequence). Trimming pared 0 bases from V and 7 bases from J, leaving 15 bases between. This CDR3 has 14 residues.

The rearrangement uses TRBV7-9 and TRBJ1-4; 9 nucleotides agree with TRBD1. CDR3 length: 14 residues. Unmatched junction bases numbered 6, after V lost 5 bases and J lost 8 bases. CDR1 and CDR2 (germline): SEHNR, FQNEAQ (reference sequence). CDR3 residues: CASSRTGAGEKLFF. CDR3 sequence (DNA): TGTGCCAGCAGCCGGACAGGGGCCGGGGAAAAACTGTTTTTT.

J is TRBJ2-3 and V is TRBV6-2 or TRBV6-3, with 9 nucleotides matching TRBD2. This CDR3 is 16 amino acids long. CDR1 and CDR2 (germline): MNHEY, SVGEGT. With V trimmed by 6 bases and J by 0 bases, 7 bases remained unmatched. The CDR3 nucleotides read TGTGCCAGCAGACCACTGACTAGCGGAAGCACAGATACGCAGTATTTT. Amino acids: CASRPLTSGSTDTQYF.

CDR3 loop: CATSRRGNTGELFF. In nucleotides, the CDR3 is TGTGCCACCAGCAGGAGAGGAAACACCGGGGAGCTGTTTTTT. V usage is TRBV15 and J usage is TRBJ2-2; unclear D gene. CDR1 LNHNV and CDR2 YYDKDF come from the germline V gene (reference sequence). This CDR3 has 14 amino acids. V was pared by 3 bases and J by 2 bases, with 7 bases between.

The chain carries TRBV29-1 and TRBJ2-7; a possible D gene is TRBD2 (6 bases). The CDR3 spans 13 residues. With 7 bases removed from V and 1 base from J, the gap between germline ends came to 14 bases. Germline V lookup: CDR1 SQVTM, CDR2 ANQGSEA. The CDR3 DNA sequence: TGCAGCGGGTCTCCAGCGGGTTCCTACGAGCAGTACTTC. This translates into CSGSPAGSYEQYF.

The chain links TRBV10-3 to TRBJ1-5, with D uncertain. Germline CDR1 and CDR2: ENHRY and SYGVKD. The CDR3 loop spans 12 amino acids. Trimming shortened V by 10 bases and J by 2 bases, and 9 bases separated the two germline ends. CDR3 coding DNA: TGTGCCACCGCCGGTGGCAATCAGCCCCAGCATTTT. This sequence encodes CATAGGNQPQHF.

V gene TRBV11-2 combines with J gene TRBJ1-1; D is unclear. Trimming removed 3 bases from V and 5 bases from J, with 7 bases in between. The CDR3 totals 12 residues. Looked up from germline, CDR1 is SGHAT and CDR2 is FQNNGV. Here the CDR3 reads CASSFMETEAFF. CDR3 DNA: TGTGCCAGCAGCTTTATGGAGACTGAAGCTTTCTTT.

This chain uses TRBV29-1 with TRBJ1-5; D is unresolved. The CDR3 runs 13 residues. Per germline, CDR1 SQVTM and CDR2 ANQGSEA. V was cut by 3 bases and J by 5 bases, with 11 bases left in between. CDR3 region: CSVEAGRDQPQHF. Written as DNA, the CDR3 is TGCAGCGTTGAGGCGGGTAGGGATCAGCCCCAGCATTTT.

The chain uses TRBV7-2 and TRBJ2-5; D is possibly TRBD1 (5 bases). V lost 5 bases and J 5 bases, leaving 27 bases between the germline ends. The germline CDR1 and CDR2 sequences are SGHTA and FQGNSA. CDR3 length equals 18 residues. In DNA, the CDR3 is TGTGCCAGCAGCCTGGTCCAGGGTCGAGCGATTCTCGGCGAGACCCAGTACTTC. Encoded protein: CASSLVQGRAILGETQYF.

This chain uses TRBV12-3 or TRBV12-4 with TRBJ1-1; 7 bases line up with TRBD1. This CDR3 spans 13 amino acids. Germline trimming cut 6 bases from V and 7 bases from J; bases unmatched to any gene: 8. Here the CDR3 DNA reads TGTGCCAGCAGGGACGACAGGGTAAATGAAGCTTTCTTT. This sequence encodes CASRDDRVNEAFF.

V usage is TRBV2 and J usage is TRBJ2-2; D not resolved. The germline V and J ends were trimmed by 4 bases and 3 bases, with 3 bases remaining between them. The CDR3 is 12 residues long. Per the germline V gene, CDR1 is SNHLY and CDR2 is FYNNEI. CDR3 amino acids: CASSVDTGELFF. As DNA, the CDR3 is TGTGCCAGCAGTGTGGACACCGGGGAGCTGTTTTTT.

This chain links TRBV11-1 with TRBJ2-3; tentatively, D is TRBD1 or TRBD2 (6 bases each). V gave up 1 base and J gave up 2 bases, with 10 bases separating them. Germline V CDR1 and CDR2: SGHAT, FQDESV (reference sequence). This CDR3 spans 15 amino acids. CDR3 in amino acids: CASSLEWGATDTQYF. The CDR3, as DNA: TGTGCCAGCAGCTTAGAGTGGGGGGCCACAGATACGCAGTATTTT.

The chain is built from TRBV20-1 and TRBJ2-2; 15 nucleotides agree with TRBD2. CDR3 length: 16 amino acids. V gave up 5 bases and J gave up 4 bases; unmatched junction bases: 5. CDR1 DFQATT and CDR2 SNEGSKA come from the germline V gene (reference sequence). The CDR3, as DNA: TGCAGTGCTCTAAGGACTAGCGGGAGGGCCACCGGGGAGCTGTTTTTT. Its translation: CSALRTSGRATGELFF.

The chain uses TRBV7-6 and TRBJ2-3, with 12 bases fitting TRBD2. The CDR3 loop spans 16 amino acids. Germline CDR1 is SGHVS and CDR2 is FNYEAQ. V shed 4 bases, J shed 5 bases, and the junction held 7 bases outside the gene matches. The CDR3 sequence is CASSSLAGGSVDTQYF. CDR3 sequence (DNA): TGTGCCAGCAGCTCACTAGCGGGAGGTTCTGTAGATACGCAGTATTTT. Drawing the rest from reference TRBV7-6 and TRBJ2-3, the complete variable domain is GAGVSQSPRYKVTKRGQDVALRCDPISGHVSLYWYRQALGQGPEFLTYFNYEAQQDKSGLPNDRFSAERPEGSISTLTIQRTEQRDSAMYRCASSSLAGGSVDTQYFGPGTRLTVL.

This clonotype appeared a single time. The J gene is TRBJ2-3, the V gene TRBV4-1; 8 positions match TRBD2. The CDR3 spans 16 residues. V lost 1 base to trimming and J lost 1 base; unmatched junction nucleotides: 4. Germline V CDR1 and CDR2: MGHRA, YSYEKL. The CDR3 bases are TGCGCCAGCAGCCAAGCCGGGACTAGGGGCACAGATACGCAGTATTTT. Translated, it gives CASSQAGTRGTDTQYF.

J is TRBJ1-2 and V is TRBV6-5; D gene unclear. CDR3 length: 13 amino acids. V gave up 2 bases and J gave up 1 base, with 5 bases separating them. The germline V gene encodes CDR1 MNHEY and CDR2 SVGAGI. The CDR3 protein is CASSYGDNYGYTF. As DNA, the CDR3 is TGTGCCAGCAGTTACGGAGATAACTATGGCTACACCTTC.